The 32 T cell receptor beta chains given below trace back to one sample, sequenced in a study of T cells in Graves' hyperthyroidism and ophthalmopathy. It was RNA transcripts that yielded the amplified TCR beta CDR3 regions. Carried out on the TCR CDR3, a first-round RT-PCR used the HTBI primer set. One entry per CDR3 protein, called by TCRdb with MiXCR from the multiplex PCR reads. The sample includes a few hundred thousand distinct CDR3 sequences, about 15% of them seen just once. The sample taken for sequencing was blood. The receptors stem from a woman aged 25 to 39 with Graves' hyperthyroidism.

Ten or more counts support this clonotype. This chain joins TRBV28 and TRBJ2-1, with 11 positions matching TRBD2. The CDR3 has 19 residues. V was pared by 3 bases and J by 0 bases, with 10 bases of the junction left unmatched. CDR1 and CDR2 from the germline V gene are MDHEN and SYDVKM. CDR3 DNA sequence: TGTGCCAGCAGTTTTGACCCTAGCGGGAGGAGGAGCTCCTACAATGAGCAGTTCTTC. Protein product: CASSFDPSGRRSSYNEQFF.

Only a few counts were recorded for this clonotype. The chain employs TRBV6-5 and TRBJ1-1; D gene uncertain. The CDR3 consists of 15 residues. Trimming left V 2 bases short and J 1 base short, with 11 bases between. The germline V gene has CDR1 MNHEY and CDR2 SVGAGI. The DNA for the CDR3 is TGTGCCAGCAGTTACATTTTGGAGGGGAACACTGAAGCTTTCTTT. This sequence encodes CASSYILEGNTEAFF.

CDR3 residues: CASSKDRGRIGELFF. For the CDR3, the DNA is TGTGCCAGCAGCAAGGACAGGGGGCGGATCGGGGAGCTGTTTTTT. The chain employs TRBV6-2 or TRBV6-3 and TRBJ2-2; 11 nucleotides line up with TRBD1. CDR3 length equals 15 residues. Looked up from germline, CDR1 is MNHEY and CDR2 is SVGEGT. V gave up 6 bases and J gave up 7 bases; unmatched junction bases: 7.

This clonotype was counted only a few times. V gene TRBV6-5 combines with J gene TRBJ2-1, with 8 positions matching TRBD2. The CDR3 spans 14 residues. Per the germline V gene, CDR1 is MNHEY and CDR2 is SVGAGI. V gave up 2 bases and J gave up 6 bases; unmatched junction bases: 3. In DNA form, the CDR3 reads TGTGCCAGCAGTTACCTCGGGACTAGCAATGAGCAGTTCTTC. Translation: CASSYLGTSNEQFF.

This clonotype was counted only a few times. The chain has TRBV9 and TRBJ2-1, with D possibly matching TRBD2 (6 bases). Germline CDR1 and CDR2: SGDLS and YYNGEE. CDR3 size: 15 residues. Trimming took off 3 bases at V and 7 bases at J, with 17 bases between the two ends. In DNA form, the CDR3 reads TGTGCCAGCAGCGAGGCCCGGGGGTGGGGGAATGAGCAGTTCTTC. This gives the protein CASSEARGWGNEQFF. Drawing the rest from reference TRBV9 and TRBJ2-1, the complete variable domain is DSGVTQTPKHLITATGQRVTLRCSPRSGDLSVYWYQQSLDQGLQFLIQYYNGEERAKGNILERFSAQQFPDLHSELNLSSLELGDSALYFCASSEARGWGNEQFFGPGTRLTVL.

This clonotype was observed at least ten times. V usage is TRBV12-3 or TRBV12-4 and J usage is TRBJ2-5; D could derive from TRBD1 or TRBD2 (5 bases each). The CDR3 spans 18 residues. The V end lost 2 bases, the J end lost 4 bases, and 23 bases lay between the germline ends. CDR3 sequence reads: CASSLSLFSGPNRETQYF. In DNA form, the CDR3 reads TGTGCCAGCAGTTTAAGCCTGTTTTCGGGACCTAACCGAGAGACCCAGTACTTC.

Many counts were recorded for this clonotype. The CDR3 DNA reads as TGTGCCATCAGCGCGCCGGACGTAGCTAACTATGGCTACACCTTC. Translating gives CAISAPDVANYGYTF. The chain links TRBV10-3 to TRBJ1-2; no definite D call. The germline V and J ends were trimmed by 6 bases and 0 bases, with 14 bases remaining between them. The CDR3 loop spans 15 amino acids. In germline, CDR1 is ENHRY, CDR2 SYGVKD.

This clonotype was seen repeatedly, ten times or more. This chain connects TRBV27 to TRBJ2-7, with D uncertain. Germline loops: CDR1 MNHEY, CDR2 SMNVEV (reference sequence). This CDR3 is built from 13 residues. Trimming removed 5 bases from V and 6 bases from J, with 14 bases in between. This CDR3 reads CASSPGPVREQYF. For the CDR3, the DNA is TGTGCCAGCAGTCCCGGCCCTGTACGCGAGCAGTACTTC.

This chain joins TRBV20-1 and TRBJ2-7; the D gene could be TRBD1 or TRBD2 (5 bases each). Trimming took off 4 bases at V and 2 bases at J, with 18 bases between the two ends. Germline V CDR1 and CDR2: DFQATT, SNEGSKA (reference sequence). The CDR3 covers 15 residues. This chain's CDR3 is CSATEWGKGPYEQYF. The CDR3 region has the DNA TGCAGTGCTACCGAGTGGGGAAAGGGACCCTACGAGCAGTACTTC.

There are many counts of this clonotype. The chain is built from TRBV9 and TRBJ2-1; 10 nucleotides align to TRBD2. CDR3 size: 15 residues. V dropped 3 bases and J dropped 10; count of bases not matched to a gene: 10. The germline CDR1 and CDR2 sequences are SGDLS and YYNGEE. CDR3 coding DNA: TGTGCCAGCAGCGGATGGACTAGCGGAGATCGGGAGCAGTTCTTC. It translates to CASSGWTSGDREQFF.

This clonotype was picked up a small number of times. This chain links TRBV12-3 or TRBV12-4 with TRBJ2-1, with TRBD1 matching over 7 bases. The trim removed 10 bases at V and 2 bases at J, leaving 14 bases unmatched. The CDR3 extends over 16 amino acids. CDR3 region: CATKSSGTETYNEQFF. The CDR3 DNA sequence: TGTGCCACCAAATCGTCCGGGACAGAGACCTACAATGAGCAGTTCTTC.

CDR3 sequence (DNA): TGTGCCAGCAGCCCAGCGTGGGAGCGGAGACTCACAGATACGCAGTATTTT. It encodes CASSPAWERRLTDTQYF. This chain joins TRBV7-8 and TRBJ2-3; D is possibly TRBD2 (5 bases). Trimming took off 5 bases at V and 2 bases at J, with 20 bases between the two ends. The CDR3 extends over 17 amino acids. Germline loops: CDR1 SGHVS, CDR2 FQNEAQ.

At least ten counts were recorded for this clonotype. This rearrangement joins TRBV11-1 to TRBJ1-3, with TRBD1 matching over 9 bases. After removal of 5 bases from V and 0 bases from J, the junction contained 5 bases not matched to a gene. Germline V gene lookup returns CDR1 SGHAT and CDR2 FQDESV (reference sequence). The CDR3 covers 16 residues. For the CDR3, the DNA is TGTGCCAGCAGCGGACGGGACAGGGCCTCTGGAAACACCATATATTTT. Residues: CASSGRDRASGNTIYF.

This clonotype has a count of ten or more. The chain is built from TRBV5-1 and TRBJ1-1; no reliable D call. The germline V gene has CDR1 SGHRS and CDR2 YFSETQ. The CDR3 covers 14 residues. The V end lost 4 bases, the J end lost 0 bases, and 10 bases lay between the germline ends. CDR3 amino acids: CASSPSSVNTEAFF. In DNA, the CDR3 is TGCGCCAGCAGCCCGAGCAGCGTGAACACTGAAGCTTTCTTT.

This clonotype was counted a few times. The rearrangement links TRBV19 to TRBJ2-3; 7 bases agree with TRBD2. CDR3 length: 13 amino acids. Trimming took 9 bases from V and 4 from J; bases not matched to a gene: 7. Per germline, CDR1 LNHDA and CDR2 SQIVND (reference sequence). The CDR3 DNA follows: TGTGCCAGACCAAGCGGGGCACCAGATACGCAGTATTTT. Residues: CARPSGAPDTQYF.

The chain carries TRBV5-1 and TRBJ2-7; 9 nucleotides line up with TRBD2. The J segment lost 2 bases and the V segment lost 4 bases, leaving 7 bases of the junction unmatched. The CDR3 runs 15 residues. The V gene's germline CDR1 is SGHRS and CDR2 YFSETQ. CDR3 sequence reads: CASSKDLAGPYEQYF. Written as DNA, the CDR3 is TGCGCCAGCAGCAAAGACCTAGCGGGACCCTACGAGCAGTACTTC.

This clonotype was seen only a few times. The rearrangement links TRBV5-1 to TRBJ2-5; 7 bases match TRBD1. V shed 4 bases and J 4 bases; nucleotides not matched to a gene: 7. Germline CDR1 reads SGHRS; CDR2 reads YFSETQ. This CDR3 region has 14 residues. The CDR3 bases are TGCGCCAGCAGCCCCCGAGGGGACAGAGAGACCCAGTACTTC. Translating it yields CASSPRGDRETQYF.

The V gene is TRBV5-1, the J gene TRBJ1-6, with a weak D call TRBD1 (6 bases). Germline assignment: CDR1 SGHRS and CDR2 YFSETQ. The CDR3 runs 14 residues. The V end lost 5 bases, the J end lost 7 bases, and 13 bases lay between the germline ends. DNA for the CDR3: TGCGCCAGCAGTAGGGGGGTCCTCAATTCACCCCTCCACTTT. It translates to CASSRGVLNSPLHF.

The table lists this clonotype with a few counts. V is TRBV15 and J is TRBJ2-7; 7 bases map to TRBD2. Germline V gene data show CDR1 as LNHNV and CDR2 as YYDKDF (reference sequence). The CDR3 is 17 amino acids. Trimming cost V 3 bases and J 5 bases; bases outside gene matches: 16. The DNA for the CDR3 is TGTGCCACCAGCAGGGGGGGGATGGCGGGAGTAACCGACGAGCAGTACTTC. Encoded protein: CATSRGGMAGVTDEQYF. Full variable domain (rest looked up from reference TRBV15 and TRBJ2-7): DAMVIQNPRYQVTQFGKPVTLSCSQTLNHNVMYWYQQKSSQAPKLLFHYYDKDFNNEADTPDNFQSRRPNTSFCFLDIRSPGLGDTAMYLCATSRGGMAGVTDEQYFGPGTRLTVT.

The sample holds a few counts of this clonotype. The chain uses TRBV28 and TRBJ2-5; 9 positions match TRBD2. The CDR3 covers 15 residues. Per the germline V gene, CDR1 is MDHEN and CDR2 is SYDVKM. With 6 bases clipped from V and 3 bases from J, the junction kept 8 bases outside the gene matches. CDR3 sequence reads: CASSLAGVGKETQYF. Written as DNA, the CDR3 is TGTGCCAGCAGCTTAGCGGGAGTGGGGAAAGAGACCCAGTACTTC. Based on the CDR3 plus reference TRBV28 and TRBJ2-5, the full variable domain is DVKVTQSSRYLVKRTGEKVFLECVQDMDHENMFWYRQDPGLGLRLIYFSYDVKMKEKGDIPEGYSVSREKKERFSLILESASTNQTSMYLCASSLAGVGKETQYFGPGTRLLVL.

This clonotype appeared many times. The V and J genes are TRBV27 and TRBJ1-6, with TRBD1 matching over 11 bases. The CDR3 has 17 residues. The ends lost 5 bases at V and 10 bases at J; junction bases unmatched: 13. Germline loops: CDR1 MNHEY, CDR2 SMNVEV (reference sequence). CDR3 DNA sequence: TGTGCCAGCAGTGGGGACCGTGGACAGGGGGCTTGGTCACCCCTCCACTTT. Translation gives CASSGDRGQGAWSPLHF.

This clonotype has at least ten counts. The chain joins TRBV12-3 or TRBV12-4 to TRBJ2-5; a possible D gene is TRBD2 (6 bases). The CDR3 covers 16 residues. Deletions cut 2 bases from V and 3 bases from J, with 16 bases between. CDR3 in amino acids: CASSLSGGHAKETQYF. CDR3 sequence (DNA): TGTGCCAGCAGTTTATCCGGAGGGCACGCTAAAGAGACCCAGTACTTC.

This clonotype appeared many times. This chain links TRBV7-2 with TRBJ2-7; 14 bases map to TRBD2. This CDR3 region has 18 residues. The V segment lost 1 base and the J segment 3 bases; nucleotides outside the gene matches: 8. Per germline, CDR1 SGHTA and CDR2 FQGNSA. The CDR3 bases are TGTGCCAGCAGCTTAGGGGGACTAGCGGGAGACGGGGGCTACGAGCAGTACTTC. Protein product: CASSLGGLAGDGGYEQYF.

This clonotype has more than one count but fewer than ten. This sequence joins TRBV7-7 and TRBJ2-1; possible D gene TRBD2, 6 bases. The CDR3 totals 16 residues. From germline, CDR1 is SSHAT and CDR2 FNYEAQ (reference sequence). V was cut by 5 bases and J by 3 bases, with 17 bases left in between. CDR3 sequence (DNA): TGTGCCAGCAGCCTGCGGGGCCCGGCCGGCTACAATGAGCAGTTCTTC. This encodes CASSLRGPAGYNEQFF. The complete variable domain, with remaining parts taken from reference TRBV7-7 and TRBJ2-1, reads GAGVSQSPRYKVTKRGQDVTLRCDPISSHATLYWYQQALGQGPEFLTYFNYEAQPDKSGLPSDRFSAERPEGSISTLTIQRTEQRDSAMYRCASSLRGPAGYNEQFFGPGTRLTVL.

J is TRBJ2-7 and V is TRBV28; D is possibly TRBD1 (5 bases). The germline V gene has CDR1 MDHEN and CDR2 SYDVKM. There are 13 residues in the CDR3. Between the trimmed V and J ends, which lost 1 base and 5 bases, there was a span of 9 bases. Here the CDR3 reads CASSLSTGHEQYF. CDR3 in DNA: TGTGCCAGCAGTTTATCTACAGGTCACGAGCAGTACTTC.

The rearrangement joins TRBV20-1 to TRBJ2-7; D call uncertain. Germline lookup yields CDR1 DFQATT and CDR2 SNEGSKA (reference sequence). The CDR3 is 13 residues long. V was clipped by 2 bases and J by 2 bases, with 10 bases between them. This chain's CDR3 is CSARMQPTYEQYF. As DNA, the CDR3 is TGCAGTGCTAGAATGCAACCAACCTACGAGCAGTACTTC.

This chain joins TRBV7-9 and TRBJ2-7, with 7 bases matching TRBD2. Germline CDR1 and CDR2: SEHNR and FQNEAQ (reference sequence). The CDR3 covers 15 residues. With V trimmed by 6 bases and J by 2 bases, 10 bases remained unmatched. The CDR3 is CASRPLSGTTYEQYF. In DNA form, the CDR3 reads TGTGCCAGCAGGCCACTAAGCGGGACGACCTACGAGCAGTACTTC. Full variable domain (remainder filled in from reference TRBV7-9 and TRBJ2-7): DTGVSQNPRHKITKRGQNVTFRCDPISEHNRLYWYRQTLGQGPEFLTYFQNEAQLEKSRLLSDRFSAERPKGSFSTLEIQRTEQGDSAMYLCASRPLSGTTYEQYFGPGTRLTVT.

This clonotype was observed many times. This rearrangement joins TRBV18 to TRBJ2-5; 8 bases fit TRBD1. CDR1 and CDR2 from the germline V gene are KGHSH and LQKENI. V shed 5 bases and J 0 bases; nucleotides not matched to a gene: 2. The CDR3 extends over 14 amino acids. The CDR3 sequence: CASSVGQDQETQYF. Here the CDR3 DNA reads TGTGCCAGCTCAGTGGGACAGGACCAAGAGACCCAGTACTTC.

This clonotype was observed a handful of times. The chain is built from TRBV6-1 and TRBJ2-7; TRBD1 aligns across 9 bases. The CDR3 has 15 residues. Germline V gene lookup returns CDR1 MNHNS and CDR2 SASEGT. J lost 0 bases, V lost 5 bases, and 5 bases had no gene match. CDR3 DNA: TGTGCCAGCAGTAACAGGGGGCTATCCTCCTACGAGCAGTACTTC. It encodes CASSNRGLSSYEQYF.

The V gene is TRBV19, the J gene TRBJ2-3; no clear D gene. The V gene lost 6 bases and the J gene lost 4 bases, with 14 bases spanning the gap. The germline V gene has CDR1 LNHDA and CDR2 SQIVND (reference sequence). This CDR3 comprises 14 residues. CDR3 coding DNA: TGTGCCAGTAGCCTTTCCTACACGGCAGATACGCAGTATTTT. Encoded protein: CASSLSYTADTQYF.

This clonotype was detected only once. The chain couples TRBV11-3 to TRBJ2-1; 7 bases are a match to TRBD1. Trimming removed 4 bases from V and 4 bases from J; junction bases left unmatched: 7. Per the germline V gene, CDR1 is SGHNT and CDR2 is YENEEA. This CDR3 is 15 amino acids long. CDR3 nucleotide sequence: TGTGCCAGCAGCTGGTCCGGGACAGAATACAATGAGCAGTTCTTC. Translated: CASSWSGTEYNEQFF.

This clonotype was counted at least ten times. One junction end does not reproduce the germline sequence, and a read error may be involved. The chain links TRBV5-1 to TRBJ2-7; 8 bases match TRBD1. Germline V gene data show CDR1 as SGHRS and CDR2 as YFSETQ. This CDR3 is 15 amino acids long. Here the CDR3 reads CASSLGQGGSYEQYF. The CDR3 nucleotides read TGTGCCAGCAGCTTAGGACAGGGAGGATCCTACGAGCAGTACTTC.